The 12 T cell receptor beta chains in this list originate from one sample, sequenced in a study of blood T cell repertoires in COVID-19 (dated by TCRdb to about 2020). Library preparation employed the immunoSEQ multiplex PCR assay. Held by TCRdb, this immuneACCESS table contains in-frame sequences only and omits some clones. Under half of the omission traces to an unresolved V gene where checked; the cause of the rest is unknown. For this sample the table gives about 480,000 clones, of which 89% were detected only once. The top ten constitute roughly 1% of the sample. Specimen: peripheral blood. Source of these receptors: a man between 18 and 35 years old with COVID-19, enrolled during active disease.

The genes are TRBV27 and TRBJ2-7, with 8 bases matching TRBD1. Germline V gives CDR1 MNHEY, CDR2 SMNVEV (reference sequence). J gave up 6 bases and V 6 bases, and 7 bases lay outside the gene matches. The CDR3 is 13 amino acids. As DNA, the CDR3 is TGTGCCAGCAGACGACAGGGGTTCGGCGAGCAGTACTTC. The encoded protein is CASRRQGFGEQYF.

The V call is TRBV9, the J call TRBJ1-1, with TRBD1 identical over 7 bases. The CDR3 runs to 15 residues. Looked up from germline, CDR1 is SGDLS and CDR2 is YYNGEE. V trimming: 4 bases; J trimming: 0 bases; junction bases outside the gene matches: 6. The CDR3 loop is CASSPDRVMNTEAFF. In nucleotides, the CDR3 is TGTGCCAGCAGCCCCGACAGGGTGATGAACACTGAAGCTTTCTTT.

The chain couples TRBV5-1 to TRBJ2-5, with 10 bases aligning to TRBD1. Unmatched junction bases numbered 13, after V lost 3 bases and J lost 5 bases. This CDR3 is 17 amino acids long. Germline V gene sequence: CDR1 SGHRS, CDR2 YFSETQ. The DNA of the CDR3 is TGCGCCAGCAGCTCATATCACGGGACAGGGGCGGGGGAGACCCAGTACTTC. Translating it yields CASSSYHGTGAGETQYF.

The chain couples TRBV19 to TRBJ1-1; 8 bases are a match to TRBD1. This CDR3 is built from 15 residues. The germline V gene has CDR1 LNHDA and CDR2 SQIVND (reference sequence). After removal of 7 bases from V and 4 bases from J, the junction contained 11 bases not matched to a gene. The CDR3 DNA reads TGTGCCAGTACCCGGACAGGGAGGGTGGTCACTGAAGCTTTCTTT. Encoded protein: CASTRTGRVVTEAFF. Based on the CDR3 plus reference TRBV19 and TRBJ1-1, the full variable domain is DGGITQSPKYLFRKEGQNVTLSCEQNLNHDAMYWYRQDPGQGLRLIYYSQIVNDFQKGDIAEGYSVSREKKESFPLTVTSAQKNPTAFYLCASTRTGRVVTEAFFGQGTRLTVV.

The chain is built from TRBV24-1 and TRBJ1-4, with 7 bases that match TRBD1. The V segment lost 9 bases and the J segment 13 bases; nucleotides outside the gene matches: 7. The V gene's germline CDR1 is KGHDR and CDR2 SFDVKD. This CDR3 contains 11 residues. CDR3 sequence reads: CATGRQGGLFF. CDR3 nucleotides: TGTGCCACCGGACGACAGGGAGGACTGTTTTTT.

V usage is TRBV27 and J usage is TRBJ1-2, with 7 positions matching TRBD1. Germline-derived CDR1 and CDR2 are MNHEY and SMNVEV (reference sequence). CDR3 size: 14 residues. V lost 5 bases, J lost 2 bases, and 5 bases stayed unmatched. CDR3 DNA sequence: TGTGCCAGCAGTGCGTTACAGGGGAACTATGGCTACACCTTC. Its protein product is CASSALQGNYGYTF.

This clone was counted once. CDR3 loop: CASVVRGSSKNIQYF. In DNA form, the CDR3 reads TGTGCCAGCGTCGTTCGCGGTAGCTCCAAAAACATTCAGTACTTC. The V call is TRBV28, the J call TRBJ2-4; no clear D. Between the trimmed V and J ends, which lost 8 bases and 2 bases, there was a span of 16 bases. CDR1 is MDHEN, CDR2 SYDVKM, per germline. The CDR3 spans 15 residues. The full variable domain, in which reference TRBV28 and TRBJ2-4 provide the parts outside the CDR3, is DVKVTQSSRYLVKRTGEKVFLECVQDMDHENMFWYRQDPGLGLRLIYFSYDVKMKEKGDIPEGYSVSREKKERFSLILESASTNQTSMYLCASVVRGSSKNIQYFGAGTRLSVL.

This chain uses TRBV10-1 with TRBJ2-7; possible D gene TRBD1, 5 bases. V gave up 2 bases and J gave up 8 bases, with 13 bases separating them. This CDR3 contains 13 residues. Per the germline V gene, CDR1 is WNHNN and CDR2 is SYGVQD (reference sequence). DNA of the CDR3: TGCGCCAGCAGTGAGGTGCCAGGGAAGCAGCAGTACTTC. Translating gives CASSEVPGKQQYF.

A note on this clone: Additional DNA sequences in this sample encode the identical CDR3. The CDR3 protein is CASSQGRGYEQYF. CDR3 DNA: TGTGCCAGCAGCCAAGGCAGGGGCTACGAGCAGTACTTC. The genes are TRBV14 and TRBJ2-7, with a tentative D call TRBD1 (6 bases). CDR1 SGHDN and CDR2 FVKESK come from the germline V gene. Trimming took 1 base from V and 3 from J, leaving 7 bases between them. The CDR3 runs 13 residues.

This clone occurred a few times. The gene calls are TRBV5-1 and TRBJ2-2; D gene unclear. Germline-derived CDR1 and CDR2 are SGHRS and YFSETQ. The CDR3 contains 15 residues. V lost 4 bases and J lost 0, with 10 bases in between. The CDR3 loop is CASSGLGTNTGELFF. CDR3 DNA: TGCGCCAGCAGCGGGCTCGGCACGAACACCGGGGAGCTGTTTTTT.

The V and J genes are TRBV6-1 and TRBJ2-3, with TRBD1 matching 7 bases. This CDR3 region has 15 residues. The germline CDR1 and CDR2 sequences are MNHNS and SASEGT. With 2 bases clipped from V and 7 bases from J, the junction kept 9 bases outside the gene matches. The CDR3 region is CASSETVWDSYTQYF. Written as DNA, the CDR3 is TGTGCCAGCAGTGAAACGGTATGGGACAGCTATACGCAGTATTTT.

DNA for the CDR3: TGTGCCAGTAGTACATACTCTAGCGGGAGGGCCGCAGATACGCAGTATTTT. Translating it yields CASSTYSSGRAADTQYF. This chain connects TRBV19 to TRBJ2-3; 12 bases map to TRBD2. CDR3 length: 17 residues. V shed 4 bases and J 4 bases; nucleotides not matched to a gene: 9. Germline V gives CDR1 LNHDA, CDR2 SQIVND (reference sequence).